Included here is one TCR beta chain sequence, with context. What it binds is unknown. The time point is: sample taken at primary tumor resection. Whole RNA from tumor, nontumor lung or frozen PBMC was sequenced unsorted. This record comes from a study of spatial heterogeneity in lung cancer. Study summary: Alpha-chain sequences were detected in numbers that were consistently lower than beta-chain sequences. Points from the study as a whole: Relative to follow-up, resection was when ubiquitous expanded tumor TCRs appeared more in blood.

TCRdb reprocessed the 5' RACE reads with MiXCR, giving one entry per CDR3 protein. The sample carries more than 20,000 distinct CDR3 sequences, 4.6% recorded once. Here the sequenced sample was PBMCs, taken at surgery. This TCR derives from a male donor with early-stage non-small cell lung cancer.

This chain's CDR3 is CASSLGQGGNTIYF. The CDR3 DNA is TGTGCCAGCAGCTTAGGACAGGGAGGAAACACCATATATTTT. This chain uses TRBV7-2 with TRBJ1-3, with TRBD1 identical over 7 bases. V shed 1 base and J 4 bases; nucleotides not matched to a gene: 1. The CDR3 is 14 residues long. Germline V gene lookup returns CDR1 SGHTA and CDR2 FQGNSA.